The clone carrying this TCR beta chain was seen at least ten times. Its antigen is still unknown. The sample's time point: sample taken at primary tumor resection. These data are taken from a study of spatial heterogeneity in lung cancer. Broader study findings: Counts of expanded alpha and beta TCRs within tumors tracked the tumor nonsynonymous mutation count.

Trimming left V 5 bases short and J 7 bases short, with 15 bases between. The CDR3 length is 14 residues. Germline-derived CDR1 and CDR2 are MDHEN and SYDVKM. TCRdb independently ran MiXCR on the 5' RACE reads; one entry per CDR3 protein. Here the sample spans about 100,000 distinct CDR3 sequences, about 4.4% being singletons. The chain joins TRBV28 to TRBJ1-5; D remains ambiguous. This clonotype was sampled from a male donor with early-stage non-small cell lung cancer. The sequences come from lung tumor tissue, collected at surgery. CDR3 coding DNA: TGTGCCAGCAGTGAGGTGTCCTCCGGCCAGCCCCAGCATTTT. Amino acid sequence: CASSEVSSGQPQHF.